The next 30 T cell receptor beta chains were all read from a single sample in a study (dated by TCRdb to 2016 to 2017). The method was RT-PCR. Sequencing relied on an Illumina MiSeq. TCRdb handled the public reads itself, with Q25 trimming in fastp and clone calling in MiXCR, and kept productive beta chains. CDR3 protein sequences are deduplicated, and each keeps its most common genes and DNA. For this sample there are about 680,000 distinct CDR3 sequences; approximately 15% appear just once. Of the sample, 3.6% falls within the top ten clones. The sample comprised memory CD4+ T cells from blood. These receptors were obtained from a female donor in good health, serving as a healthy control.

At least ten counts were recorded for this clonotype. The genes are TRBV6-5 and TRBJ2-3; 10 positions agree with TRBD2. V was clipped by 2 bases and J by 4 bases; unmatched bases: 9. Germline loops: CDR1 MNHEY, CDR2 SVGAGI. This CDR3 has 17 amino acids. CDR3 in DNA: TGTGCCAGCAGTTACAGGGCTAGCGGGAGTAAAGCAGATACGCAGTATTTT. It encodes CASSYRASGSKADTQYF.

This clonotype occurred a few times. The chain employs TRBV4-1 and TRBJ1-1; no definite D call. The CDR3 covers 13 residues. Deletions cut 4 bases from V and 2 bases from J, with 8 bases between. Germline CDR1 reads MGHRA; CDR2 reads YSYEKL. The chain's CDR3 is CASSRGINTEAFF. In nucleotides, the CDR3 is TGCGCCAGCAGCCGTGGTATTAACACTGAAGCTTTCTTT.

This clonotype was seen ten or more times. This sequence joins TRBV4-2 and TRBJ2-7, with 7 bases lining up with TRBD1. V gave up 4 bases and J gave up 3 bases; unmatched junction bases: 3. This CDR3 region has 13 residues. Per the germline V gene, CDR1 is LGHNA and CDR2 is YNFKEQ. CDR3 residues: CASSLRQGYEQYF. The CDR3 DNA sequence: TGTGCCAGCAGCCTGCGACAGGGCTACGAGCAGTACTTC.

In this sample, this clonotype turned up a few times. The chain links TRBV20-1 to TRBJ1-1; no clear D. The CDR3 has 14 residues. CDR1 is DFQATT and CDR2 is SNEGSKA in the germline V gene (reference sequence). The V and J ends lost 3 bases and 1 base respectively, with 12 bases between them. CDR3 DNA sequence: TGCAGTGCTAGGGTTGGCCACGGGAACACTGAAGCTTTCTTT. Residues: CSARVGHGNTEAFF.

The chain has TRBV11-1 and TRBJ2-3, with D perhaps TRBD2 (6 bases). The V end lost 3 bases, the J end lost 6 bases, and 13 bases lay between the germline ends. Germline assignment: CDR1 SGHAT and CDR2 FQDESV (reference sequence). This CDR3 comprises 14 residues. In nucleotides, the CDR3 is TGTGCCAGCAGCTTTTGGTCGGGAGTGGATACGCAGTATTTT. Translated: CASSFWSGVDTQYF. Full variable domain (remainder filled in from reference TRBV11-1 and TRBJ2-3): EAEVAQSPRYKITEKSQAVAFWCDPISGHATLYWYRQILGQGPELLVQFQDESVVDDSQLPKDRFSAERLKGVDSTLKIQPAELGDSAMYLCASSFWSGVDTQYFGPGTRLTVL.

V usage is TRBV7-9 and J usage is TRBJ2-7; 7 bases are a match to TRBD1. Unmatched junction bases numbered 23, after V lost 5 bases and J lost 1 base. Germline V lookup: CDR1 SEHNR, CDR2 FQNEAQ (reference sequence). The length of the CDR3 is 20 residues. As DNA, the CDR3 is TGTGCCAGCAGCCCTAGAGGCGGGTCTAGGGGACAGCAGGTTTCCTACGAGCAGTACTTC. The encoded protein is CASSPRGGSRGQQVSYEQYF.

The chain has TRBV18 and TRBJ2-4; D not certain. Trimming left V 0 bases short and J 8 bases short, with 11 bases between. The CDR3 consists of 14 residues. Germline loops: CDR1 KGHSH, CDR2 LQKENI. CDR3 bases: TGTGCCAGCTCACCACCATCGAAGGGTGACATTCAGTACTTC. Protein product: CASSPPSKGDIQYF.

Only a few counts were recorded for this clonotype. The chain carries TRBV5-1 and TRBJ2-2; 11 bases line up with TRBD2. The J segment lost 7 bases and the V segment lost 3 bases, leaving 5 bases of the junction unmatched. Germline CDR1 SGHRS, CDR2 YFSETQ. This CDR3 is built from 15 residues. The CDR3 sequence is CASSSTSGRHGELFF. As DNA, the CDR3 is TGCGCCAGCAGCTCCACTAGCGGGAGACACGGGGAGCTGTTTTTT.

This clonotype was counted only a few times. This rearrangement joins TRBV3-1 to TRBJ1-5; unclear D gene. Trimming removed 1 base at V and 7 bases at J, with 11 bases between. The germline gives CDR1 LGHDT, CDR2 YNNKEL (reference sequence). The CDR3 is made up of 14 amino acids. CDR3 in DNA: TGTGCCAGCAGCCAAGCCGCTGGCGGGCAGCCCCAGCATTTT. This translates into CASSQAAGGQPQHF.

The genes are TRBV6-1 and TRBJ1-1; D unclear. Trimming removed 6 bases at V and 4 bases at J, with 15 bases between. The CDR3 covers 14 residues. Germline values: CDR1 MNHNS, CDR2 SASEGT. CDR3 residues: CASSLTGYLTEAFF. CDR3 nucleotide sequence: TGTGCCAGCAGCCTCACCGGGTATCTCACTGAAGCTTTCTTT.

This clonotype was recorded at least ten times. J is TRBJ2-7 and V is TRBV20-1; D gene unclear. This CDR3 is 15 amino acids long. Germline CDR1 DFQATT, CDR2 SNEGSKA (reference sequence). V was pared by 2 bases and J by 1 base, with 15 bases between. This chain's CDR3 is CSARLGERLSYEQYF. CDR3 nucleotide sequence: TGCAGTGCTAGACTTGGTGAGAGACTTTCCTACGAGCAGTACTTC.

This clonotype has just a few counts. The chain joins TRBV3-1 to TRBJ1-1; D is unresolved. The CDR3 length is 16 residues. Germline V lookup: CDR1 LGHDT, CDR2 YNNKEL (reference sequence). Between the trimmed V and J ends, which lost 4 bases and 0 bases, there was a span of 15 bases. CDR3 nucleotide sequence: TGTGCCAGCAGCCTGGATAGAGTTGCAGTGAACACTGAAGCTTTCTTT. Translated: CASSLDRVAVNTEAFF. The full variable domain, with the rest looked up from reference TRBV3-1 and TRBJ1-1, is DTAVSQTPKYLVTQMGNDKSIKCEQNLGHDTMYWYKQDSKKFLKIMFSYNNKELIINETVPNRFSPKSPDKAHLNLHINSLELGDSAVYFCASSLDRVAVNTEAFFGQGTRLTVV.

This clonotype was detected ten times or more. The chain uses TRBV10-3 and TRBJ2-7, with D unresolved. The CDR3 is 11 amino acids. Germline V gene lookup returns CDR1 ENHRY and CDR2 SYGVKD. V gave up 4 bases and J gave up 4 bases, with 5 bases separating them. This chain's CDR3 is CAISGNYEQYF. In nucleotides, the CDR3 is TGTGCCATCAGTGGCAATTACGAGCAGTACTTC.

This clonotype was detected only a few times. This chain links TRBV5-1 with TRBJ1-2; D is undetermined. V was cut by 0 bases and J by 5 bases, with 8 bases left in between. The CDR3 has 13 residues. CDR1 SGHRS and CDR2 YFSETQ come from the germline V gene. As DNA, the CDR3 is TGCGCCAGCAGCTTGGAACCCGTTTATGGCTACACCTTC. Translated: CASSLEPVYGYTF. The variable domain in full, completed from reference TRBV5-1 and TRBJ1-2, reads KAGVTQTPRYLIKTRGQQVTLSCSPISGHRSVSWYQQTPGQGLQFLFEYFSETQRNKGNFPGRFSGRQFSNSRSEMNVSTLELGDSALYLCASSLEPVYGYTFGSGTRLTVV.

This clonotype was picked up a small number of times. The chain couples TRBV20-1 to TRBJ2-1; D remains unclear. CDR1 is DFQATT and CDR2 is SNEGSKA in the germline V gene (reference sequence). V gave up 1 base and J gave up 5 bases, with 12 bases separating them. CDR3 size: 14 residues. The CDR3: CSARASPTDNEQFF. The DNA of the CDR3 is TGCAGTGCTAGAGCCTCCCCGACTGACAATGAGCAGTTCTTC.

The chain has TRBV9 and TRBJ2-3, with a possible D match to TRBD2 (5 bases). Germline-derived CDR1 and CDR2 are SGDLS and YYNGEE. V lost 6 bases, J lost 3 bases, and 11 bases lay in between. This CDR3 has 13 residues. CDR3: CASTASGTDTQYF. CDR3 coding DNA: TGTGCCAGCACCGCTTCGGGAACAGATACGCAGTATTTT.

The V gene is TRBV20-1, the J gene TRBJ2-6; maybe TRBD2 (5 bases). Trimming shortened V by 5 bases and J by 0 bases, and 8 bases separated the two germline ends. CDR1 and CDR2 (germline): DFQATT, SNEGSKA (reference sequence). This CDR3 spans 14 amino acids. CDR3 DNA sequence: TGCAGTGCTTACGGGGACTCTGGGGCCAACGTCCTGACTTTC. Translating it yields CSAYGDSGANVLTF.

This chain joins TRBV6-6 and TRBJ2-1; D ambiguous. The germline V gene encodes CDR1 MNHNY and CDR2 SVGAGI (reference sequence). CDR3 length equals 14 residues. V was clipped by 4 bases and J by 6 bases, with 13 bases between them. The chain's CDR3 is CASSFPTPPNEQFF. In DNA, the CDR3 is TGTGCCAGCAGTTTCCCGACCCCCCCCAATGAGCAGTTCTTC.

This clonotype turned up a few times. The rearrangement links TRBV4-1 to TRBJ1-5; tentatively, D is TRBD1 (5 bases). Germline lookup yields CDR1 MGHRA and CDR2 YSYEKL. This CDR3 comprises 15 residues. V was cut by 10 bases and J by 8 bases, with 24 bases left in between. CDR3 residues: CANTLPGTADKPQHF. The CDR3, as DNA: TGCGCCAACACCCTGCCCGGGACGGCGGACAAGCCCCAGCATTTT.

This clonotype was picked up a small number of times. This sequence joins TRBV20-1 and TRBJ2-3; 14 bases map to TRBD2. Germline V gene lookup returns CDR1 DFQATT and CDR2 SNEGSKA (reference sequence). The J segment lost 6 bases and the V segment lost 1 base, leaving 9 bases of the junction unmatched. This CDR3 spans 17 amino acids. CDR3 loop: CSARGGLAGGSPDTQYF. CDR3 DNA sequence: TGCAGTGCTAGAGGCGGACTAGCGGGGGGAAGCCCCGATACGCAGTATTTT.

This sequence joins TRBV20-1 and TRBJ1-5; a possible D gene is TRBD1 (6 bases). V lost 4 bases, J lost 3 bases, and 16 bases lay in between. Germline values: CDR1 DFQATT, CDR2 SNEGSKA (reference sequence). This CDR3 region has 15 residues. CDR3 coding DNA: TGCAGTGCTACCCCCCGGCCAGGGGCCAATCAGCCCCAGCATTTT. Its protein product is CSATPRPGANQPQHF.

CDR3 bases: TGTGCCAGCAGCCAAGACCCCCTAGCGGGAGTGTACGATGAGCAGTTCTTC. Translation gives CASSQDPLAGVYDEQFF. V and J are TRBV4-2 and TRBJ2-1; 10 positions agree with TRBD2. After removal of 0 bases from V and 8 bases from J, the junction contained 10 bases not matched to a gene. The CDR3 loop spans 17 amino acids. The germline CDR1 and CDR2 sequences are LGHNA and YNFKEQ.

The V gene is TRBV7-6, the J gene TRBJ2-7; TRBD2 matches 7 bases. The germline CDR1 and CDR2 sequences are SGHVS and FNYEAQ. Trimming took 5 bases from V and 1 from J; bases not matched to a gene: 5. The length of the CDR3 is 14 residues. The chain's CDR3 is CASSQAGLSYEQYF. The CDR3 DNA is TGTGCCAGCAGCCAAGCGGGACTGTCCTACGAGCAGTACTTC.

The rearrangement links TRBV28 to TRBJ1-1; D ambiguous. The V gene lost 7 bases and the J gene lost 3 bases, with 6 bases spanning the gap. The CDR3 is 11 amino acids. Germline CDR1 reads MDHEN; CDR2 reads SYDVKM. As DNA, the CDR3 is TGTGCCAGCAACTTGTACACTGAAGCTTTCTTT. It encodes CASNLYTEAFF.

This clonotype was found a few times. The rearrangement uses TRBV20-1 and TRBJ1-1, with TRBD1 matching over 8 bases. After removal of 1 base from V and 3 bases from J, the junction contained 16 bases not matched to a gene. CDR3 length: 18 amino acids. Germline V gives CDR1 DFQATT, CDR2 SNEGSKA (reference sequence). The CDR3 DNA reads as TGCAGTGCTAGAGGGACAGGGTCCCGGGGGTTGAGGCACACTGAAGCTTTCTTT. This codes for CSARGTGSRGLRHTEAFF.

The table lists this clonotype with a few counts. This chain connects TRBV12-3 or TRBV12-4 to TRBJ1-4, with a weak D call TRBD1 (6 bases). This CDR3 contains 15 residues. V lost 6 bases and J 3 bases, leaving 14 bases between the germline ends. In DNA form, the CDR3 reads TGTGCCAGCAGCTCCGTGGGGGGCGCTAATGAAAAACTGTTTTTT. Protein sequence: CASSSVGGANEKLFF.

CDR3 sequence (DNA): TGTGCCAGCAGCTTAAGGGCAGGGGAAGATACGCAGTATTTT. Residues: CASSLRAGEDTQYF. The chain uses TRBV7-9 and TRBJ2-3; a possible D gene is TRBD1 (6 bases). Germline assignment: CDR1 SEHNR and CDR2 FQNEAQ (reference sequence). The CDR3 length is 14 residues. V was trimmed by 2 bases and J by 5 bases, leaving 11 bases between them.

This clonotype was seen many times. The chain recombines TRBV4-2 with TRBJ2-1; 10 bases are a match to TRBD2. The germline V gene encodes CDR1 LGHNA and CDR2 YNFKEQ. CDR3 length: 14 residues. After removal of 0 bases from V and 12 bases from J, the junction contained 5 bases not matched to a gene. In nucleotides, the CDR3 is TGTGCCAGCAGCCAAGAGGCTAGCGGGAGTGTGCAGTTCTTC. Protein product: CASSQEASGSVQFF.

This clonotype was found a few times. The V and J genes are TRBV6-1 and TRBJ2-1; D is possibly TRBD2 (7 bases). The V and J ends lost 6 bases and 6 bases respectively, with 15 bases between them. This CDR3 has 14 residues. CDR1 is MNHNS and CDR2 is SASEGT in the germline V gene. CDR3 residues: CASSPGGAGNEQFF. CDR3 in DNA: TGTGCCAGCAGCCCTGGGGGGGCGGGCAATGAGCAGTTCTTC.

This chain's CDR3 is CASIEAGSNEQYF. The CDR3 DNA reads as TGTGCCAGCATCGAAGCGGGAAGCAACGAGCAGTACTTC. The J gene is TRBJ2-7, the V gene TRBV28; 7 bases fit TRBD2. CDR3 length: 13 amino acids. J lost 5 bases, V lost 7 bases, and 8 bases had no gene match. Germline assignment: CDR1 MDHEN and CDR2 SYDVKM.